The 3 T cell receptor beta chains below all came from one sample that was sequenced in a study of OX40 agonist ivuxolimab in advanced cancers. The method was immunoSEQ multiplex PCR; TCRdb's version includes in-frame clones alone and lacks a portion of them. In the table there are tens of thousands of clones, around nine tenths of which are singletons. The sample consisted of CD4+ or CD8+ T cells sorted from blood, taken in a trial of the OX40 agonist ivuxolimab. These receptor sequences come from an adult with an advanced solid tumor such as melanoma, head and neck, liver or kidney cancer.

The chain employs TRBV18 and TRBJ2-7; D gene uncertain. The CDR3 has 13 amino acids. Germline loops: CDR1 KGHSH, CDR2 LQKENI. V was cut by 3 bases and J by 3 bases, with 9 bases left in between. The CDR3 nucleotides are TGTGCCAGCTCACCCGCACGGAACTACGAGCAGTACTTC. Translation: CASSPARNYEQYF. Supplemented by reference TRBV18 and TRBJ2-7, the full variable domain reads NAGVMQNPRHLVRRRGQEARLRCSPMKGHSHVYWYRQLPEEGLKFMVYLQKENIIDESGMPKERFSAEFPKEGPSILRIQQVVRGDSAAYFCASSPARNYEQYFGPGTRLTVT.

Points on this clone: Other DNA sequences in the sample encode the same CDR3. The chain joins TRBV5-1 to TRBJ2-5; D is uncertain. The CDR3 covers 11 residues. The ends were cut back, 1 base at V and 4 bases at J, with 2 bases in the middle. CDR1 is SGHRS, CDR2 YFSETQ, per germline. CDR3 DNA: TGCGCCAGCAGCTTGAGAGAGACCCAGTACTTC. Protein: CASSLRETQYF.

This rearrangement joins TRBV5-4 to TRBJ2-2; 9 bases agree with TRBD2. CDR1 and CDR2 from the germline V gene are SGHNT and YYREEE (reference sequence). This CDR3 has 18 amino acids. The J segment lost 6 bases and the V segment lost 4 bases, leaving 16 bases of the junction unmatched. CDR3 amino acids: CASSLGLAGSENAGELFF. For the CDR3, the DNA is TGTGCCAGCAGCCTGGGGCTAGCGGGATCGGAAAATGCCGGGGAGCTGTTTTTT.